What follows are 27 T cell receptor beta chains derived from one specimen sequenced in a study of technical replicates of blood from a handful of donors. Assay: immunoSEQ multiplex PCR; the TCRdb copy retains only in-frame clones and omits some. This sample carries tens of thousands of clones, around 97% of them seen once, and the ten largest clones take 0.19%. The specimen was T cells isolated from PBMCs. These receptors were obtained from a human donor in good health.

The chain joins TRBV30 to TRBJ2-6; tentative D call: TRBD2 (5 bases). The CDR3 is 14 amino acids. The V gene's germline CDR1 is GTSNPN and CDR2 SVGIG (reference sequence). V lost 2 bases and J lost 3, with 8 bases in between. CDR3 sequence (DNA): TGTGCCTGGAGTCGGGGTGGTGGGGCCAACGTCCTGACTTTC. Its translation: CAWSRGGGANVLTF.

The chain employs TRBV27 and TRBJ1-2, with TRBD1 matching over 8 bases. The junction had 9 bases not matched to a gene; V was cut back by 5 bases and J by 4 bases. The germline V gene has CDR1 MNHEY and CDR2 SMNVEV (reference sequence). This CDR3 region has 15 residues. The CDR3 loop is CASSGPTGDFYGYTF. The CDR3 nucleotides read TGTGCCAGCAGTGGGCCGACAGGGGACTTCTATGGCTACACCTTC.

In this sample, this clone turned up once. The V gene is TRBV5-4, the J gene TRBJ2-5; 8 nucleotides agree with TRBD2. The length of the CDR3 is 15 residues. With 4 bases clipped from V and 5 bases from J, the junction kept 10 bases outside the gene matches. CDR1 SGHNT and CDR2 YYREEE come from the germline V gene (reference sequence). The CDR3 DNA is TGTGCCAGCAGCCCTCGGGGGGGCCAGGAGGAGACCCAGTACTTC. This sequence encodes CASSPRGGQEETQYF.

The J gene is TRBJ2-1, the V gene TRBV6-4; 8 nucleotides line up with TRBD2. The germline V gene encodes CDR1 MRHNA and CDR2 SNTAGT. The V and J ends lost 4 bases and 7 bases, in that order; junction bases with no gene match: 12. This CDR3 is 16 amino acids long. The CDR3 loop reads CASSAHSGTSGNEQFF. As DNA, the CDR3 is TGTGCCAGCAGTGCTCACTCCGGGACTAGTGGGAATGAGCAGTTCTTC.

The CDR3 protein is CASNPGQGVPYEQYF. The DNA for the CDR3 is TGTGCCAGTAATCCGGGACAGGGGGTCCCCTACGAGCAGTACTTC. This chain joins TRBV19 and TRBJ2-7; 11 bases map to TRBD1. CDR3 length: 15 residues. Germline loops: CDR1 LNHDA, CDR2 SQIVND (reference sequence). Trimming took 7 bases from V and 2 from J; bases not matched to a gene: 7.

CDR3 loop: CASSYSRSYEQYF. CDR3 DNA sequence: TGTGCCAGCAGTTACTCGAGATCCTACGAGCAGTACTTC. The chain employs TRBV6-5 and TRBJ2-7; D not resolved. V lost 0 bases, J lost 1 base, and 4 bases lay in between. Germline V gene lookup returns CDR1 MNHEY and CDR2 SVGAGI. The CDR3 is made up of 13 amino acids.

The CDR3: CASSELSRVQAFF. CDR3 coding DNA: TGTGCCAGCAGTGAACTATCCAGGGTTCAAGCTTTCTTT. V and J are TRBV6-1 and TRBJ1-1, with a weak D call TRBD1 (5 bases). The CDR3 runs to 13 residues. Germline-derived CDR1 and CDR2 are MNHNS and SASEGT. V lost 2 bases and J lost 9, with 13 bases in between.

V and J are TRBV5-1 and TRBJ2-1; 11 bases align to TRBD1. Germline CDR1 and CDR2: SGHRS and YFSETQ. CDR3 size: 16 residues. Trimming removed 3 bases from V and 9 bases from J; junction bases left unmatched: 11. Here the CDR3 reads CASSSNAGTGGPEQFF. For the CDR3, the DNA is TGCGCCAGCAGCTCGAATGCCGGGACAGGGGGTCCTGAGCAGTTCTTC.

The rearrangement joins TRBV2 to TRBJ2-5, with 8 bases fitting TRBD1. The CDR3 sequence is 12 residues long. Germline loops: CDR1 SNHLY, CDR2 FYNNEI. The ends lost 9 bases at V and 5 bases at J; junction bases unmatched: 5. This chain's CDR3 is CARRTGSETQYF. CDR3 sequence (DNA): TGTGCCAGGCGGACAGGGTCGGAGACCCAGTACTTC. The full variable domain, rest sourced from reference TRBV2 and TRBJ2-5, is EPEVTQTPSHQVTQMGQEVILRCVPISNHLYFYWYRQILGQKVEFLVSFYNNEISEKSEIFDDQFSVERPDGSNFTLKIRSTKLEDSAMYFCARRTGSETQYFGPGTRLLVL.

This clone was detected only once. This chain joins TRBV5-6 and TRBJ2-7, with TRBD1 matching over 7 bases. The germline V gene has CDR1 SGHDT and CDR2 YYEEEE. V shed 1 base, J shed 1 base, and the junction held 8 bases outside the gene matches. The CDR3 is 16 residues long. The CDR3 reads CASSLLSGTVSYEQYF. The CDR3 DNA sequence: TGTGCCAGCAGCTTGCTGTCCGGGACAGTATCCTACGAGCAGTACTTC.

The rearrangement uses TRBV7-6 and TRBJ1-5, with unresolved D. The V end was cut by 5 bases, the J end by 0 bases, with 5 bases between. Per germline, CDR1 SGHVS and CDR2 FNYEAQ. This CDR3 has 13 amino acids. The CDR3 loop reads CASSLSSNQPQHF. The CDR3 DNA reads as TGTGCCAGCAGCCTTAGTAGCAATCAGCCCCAGCATTTT.

The chain recombines TRBV2 with TRBJ1-5, with unresolved D. Trimming cost V 8 bases and J 0 bases, with 20 bases left between them. This CDR3 region has 17 residues. Looked up from germline, CDR1 is SNHLY and CDR2 is FYNNEI. This chain's CDR3 is CASRPSLAGYSNQPQHF. The DNA for the CDR3 is TGTGCCAGCCGACCTTCCCTGGCGGGCTATAGCAATCAGCCCCAGCATTTT.

V gene TRBV18 combines with J gene TRBJ1-2; D gene unclear. The CDR3 sequence is 15 residues long. CDR1 and CDR2 (germline): KGHSH, LQKENI. The germline V and J ends were trimmed by 0 bases and 1 base, with 9 bases remaining between them. The CDR3 DNA reads TGTGCCAGCTCACCACCGGTGTACAGTAACTATGGCTACACCTTC. It translates to CASSPPVYSNYGYTF.

V usage is TRBV10-2 and J usage is TRBJ2-7; D is possibly TRBD2 (6 bases). The germline V gene has CDR1 WSHSY and CDR2 SAAADI. The CDR3 covers 14 residues. Trimming shortened V by 8 bases and J by 2 bases, and 16 bases separated the two germline ends. This chain's CDR3 is CASGAAGSTYEQYF. The CDR3 DNA reads TGCGCCAGCGGGGCAGCGGGCTCTACCTACGAGCAGTACTTC.

V gene TRBV28 combines with J gene TRBJ2-5; possible D gene TRBD1, 6 bases. V lost 6 bases and J lost 5, with 16 bases in between. Germline V gives CDR1 MDHEN, CDR2 SYDVKM. The CDR3 length is 14 residues. CDR3 nucleotides: TGTGCCAGCAGACCAACAGGGTCCGGCGAGACCCAGTACTTC. Translated, it gives CASRPTGSGETQYF.

The chain employs TRBV7-2 and TRBJ2-3; 9 bases match TRBD1. The CDR3 loop spans 15 amino acids. With 4 bases clipped from V and 7 bases from J, the junction kept 9 bases outside the gene matches. The germline gives CDR1 SGHTA, CDR2 FQGNSA. CDR3 nucleotide sequence: TGTGCCAGCAGCTGGCCGGGACAGGGATTCAATACGCAGTATTTT. It translates to CASSWPGQGFNTQYF. Supplemented by reference TRBV7-2 and TRBJ2-3, the full variable domain reads GAGVSQSPSNKVTEKGKDVELRCDPISGHTALYWYRQSLGQGLEFLIYFQGNSAPDKSGLPSDRFSAERTGGSVSTLTIQRTQQEDSAVYLCASSWPGQGFNTQYFGPGTRLTVL.

Here the CDR3 DNA reads TGTGCCAGCAGCCTACCATCCTATACAGGGGCAAACGAAGCTTTCTTT. Translating gives CASSLPSYTGANEAFF. V is TRBV25-1 and J is TRBJ1-1; 7 bases match TRBD1. The CDR3 runs 16 residues. V was pared by 6 bases and J by 8 bases, with 18 bases of the junction left unmatched. Germline V gene data show CDR1 as MGHDK and CDR2 as SYGVNS.

This chain links TRBV6-5 with TRBJ1-1; D is uncertain. Germline V lookup: CDR1 MNHEY, CDR2 SVGAGI. Trimming took off 2 bases at V and 1 base at J, with 8 bases between the two ends. The CDR3 length is 14 residues. The CDR3, as DNA: TGTGCCAGCAGTTACGACCCGGGGAACACTGAAGCTTTCTTT. Translating gives CASSYDPGNTEAFF.

The V and J genes are TRBV7-9 and TRBJ2-3, with D perhaps matching TRBD2 (5 bases). The CDR3 sequence is 14 residues long. V was clipped by 1 base and J by 4 bases, with 9 bases between them. Germline V gene sequence: CDR1 SEHNR, CDR2 FQNEAQ (reference sequence). CDR3 nucleotides: TGTGCCAGCAGCTTAGGGCTAGCAGCAGATACGCAGTATTTT. Translation: CASSLGLAADTQYF.

This clone was picked up one time. The chain couples TRBV6-1 to TRBJ2-3; TRBD2 matches at 7 bases. V trimming: 0 bases; J trimming: 0 bases; junction bases outside the gene matches: 3. Germline lookup yields CDR1 MNHNS and CDR2 SASEGT. CDR3 size: 16 residues. The CDR3 is CASSEAGGESTDTQYF. CDR3 nucleotide sequence: TGTGCCAGCAGTGAAGCTGGGGGGGAGAGCACAGATACGCAGTATTTT.

The V call is TRBV5-1, the J call TRBJ2-5; 7 nucleotides line up with TRBD2. Germline lookup yields CDR1 SGHRS and CDR2 YFSETQ. The CDR3 length is 15 residues. V lost 4 bases, J lost 1 base, and 7 bases stayed unmatched. The CDR3 sequence: CASSPLSSGQETQYF. CDR3 nucleotides: TGCGCCAGCAGCCCTTTATCTAGCGGCCAAGAGACCCAGTACTTC.

The genes are TRBV7-9 and TRBJ2-2; D ambiguous. Per germline, CDR1 SEHNR and CDR2 FQNEAQ (reference sequence). The CDR3 contains 12 residues. Trimming pared 5 bases from V and 6 bases from J, leaving 7 bases between. CDR3 in DNA: TGTGCCAGCAGCCCAAATTCCGGGGAGCTGTTTTTT. Protein product: CASSPNSGELFF.

The rearrangement links TRBV29-1 to TRBJ2-5, with 9 bases that match TRBD1. J was trimmed by 4 bases and V by 4 bases; bases with no gene match: 4. Germline lookup yields CDR1 SQVTM and CDR2 ANQGSEA. The CDR3 loop spans 13 amino acids. The CDR3 is CSVVDRGRETQYF. CDR3 sequence (DNA): TGCAGCGTTGTGGACAGGGGACGAGAGACCCAGTACTTC.

In its sample, this clone was seen once. Because the CDR3's place on the DNA is in doubt, the DNA is left out and the CDR3 is given as listed by TCRdb. The V call is TRBV18, the J call TRBJ1-2; the tabulated D call, TRBD1, remains unverified against the DNA. The CDR3 spans 20 residues, counting both ends. Per the germline V gene, CDR1 is KGHSH and CDR2 is LQKENI. The chain's CDR3 is CASSPYIPDRGTSGRGGYTF.

This chain connects TRBV7-6 to TRBJ1-5; D is undetermined. Germline CDR1 reads SGHVS; CDR2 reads FNYEAQ. The V and J ends lost 1 base and 4 bases respectively, with 17 bases between them. The CDR3 consists of 17 residues. CDR3 nucleotides: TGTGCCAGCAGCTTAGAGAGGGCGGGCTTCGGGAATCAGCCCCAGCATTTT. As protein: CASSLERAGFGNQPQHF.

V usage is TRBV27 and J usage is TRBJ2-5; 13 bases agree with TRBD2. Germline V gene lookup returns CDR1 MNHEY and CDR2 SMNVEV (reference sequence). V lost 0 bases and J lost 4; bases outside the gene matches: 5. There are 17 residues in the CDR3. The CDR3 nucleotides read TGTGCCAGCAGTTTATCTTTTAGGACTAGCGGGAGAGAGACCCAGTACTTC. Its protein product is CASSLSFRTSGRETQYF.

This rearrangement joins TRBV5-1 to TRBJ1-2, with TRBD1 matching over 12 bases. This CDR3 is 22 amino acids long. V lost 0 bases to trimming and J lost 4 bases; unmatched junction nucleotides: 22. Germline assignment: CDR1 SGHRS and CDR2 YFSETQ. DNA of the CDR3: TGCGCCAGCAGCTTGGATCCTTGGGACAGGGGGCGCGATTCTACACTCGCCTATGGCTACACCTTC. Translated: CASSLDPWDRGRDSTLAYGYTF.